This TCR beta chain was captured by sequencing in a study of blood T cell repertoires in COVID-19. Study-wide context: There were acute and convalescent COVID-19 samples, and they came from the United States, Italy and Spain. PBMCs, B-cell-depleted T cells, or T cells were the source of the cDNA or gDNA that made up the material.

In the authors' methods: Reference gene primer amplification gave estimated nucleated cell counts. The assay was immunoSEQ multiplex PCR, and TCRdb's table has in-frame clones only and misses some. D and trimming were read from the DNA, whereas the V and J calls and clone size are those reported in that table. The table shows about 140,000 clones, with less than 90% occurring only once. Seattle's enrolled individuals joined amid active infection and were then monitored longitudinally. Looked up from germline, CDR1 is LGHDT and CDR2 is YNNKEL (reference sequence). V gave up 2 bases and J gave up 1 base, with 10 bases separating them. The CDR3 contains 15 residues.

This receptor was obtained from a man younger than 40 with COVID-19, enrolled during active disease. The sequencing input was peripheral blood. V is TRBV3-1 (or the pseudogene TRBV3-2) and J is TRBJ2-3; no clear D. The CDR3 nucleotides read TGTGCCAGCAGCCAACGTCCTATCGGCACAGATACGCAGTATTTT. It codes for CASSQRPIGTDTQYF.